Included here is one T cell receptor beta chain sequence, with context. These data originate in a study of blood T cell repertoires in COVID-19. Study at large: The United States, Italy and Spain provided the acute and convalescent COVID-19 samples. PBMCs, B-cell-depleted T cells, or T cells provided the cDNA or gDNA that made up the material.

In the original processing: Reference gene primer amplification gave nucleated cell count estimates. Profiled with immunoSEQ multiplex PCR; TCRdb holds only in-frame clones, not every one. That table furnishes V, J and clone size, whereas the DNA furnished D and trimming. The top ten hold about 0.66% of the sample, which has about 190,000 clones, 90% seen once. The CDR3 is made up of 16 amino acids. Germline loops: CDR1 SGDLS, CDR2 YYNGEE. Trimming stripped 3 bases from V and 2 bases from J, with 12 bases between. This sequence joins TRBV9 and TRBJ1-6; the D gene is possibly TRBD1 (5 bases). The sample comprised peripheral blood. This clonotype originated in a man in his forties or fifties with acute or convalescent COVID-19. The CDR3: CASSEGPSTYNSPLHF. The DNA for the CDR3 is TGTGCCAGCAGCGAGGGGCCCAGCACCTATAATTCACCCCTCCACTTT. Full variable domain (outside the CDR3, taken from reference TRBV9 and TRBJ1-6): DSGVTQTPKHLITATGQRVTLRCSPRSGDLSVYWYQQSLDQGLQFLIQYYNGEERAKGNILERFSAQQFPDLHSELNLSSLELGDSALYFCASSEGPSTYNSPLHFGNGTRLTVT.